These 10 T cell receptor beta chains were sequenced from one sample in a study of blood T cell repertoires in COVID-19 (dated by TCRdb to about 2020). Library prep was done by the immunoSEQ multiplex PCR assay. The clones in this table, taken by TCRdb from immuneACCESS, are in-frame only. Not every clone is retained; where verified, under half of the shortfall comes from an unresolved V gene, and the cause of the rest is unknown. The sample data list 250,000 or so clones, and about 80% of these were observed just once. The ten biggest clones cover over 7.5% of the sample. The sequencing sample was made of peripheral blood. These receptors were collected from a man aged 80 or over with acute or convalescent COVID-19.

The chain has TRBV29-1 and TRBJ2-3; 9 bases line up with TRBD1. CDR1 and CDR2 (germline): SQVTM, ANQGSEA. The J segment lost 0 bases and the V segment lost 8 bases, leaving 15 bases of the junction unmatched. The CDR3 contains 17 residues. The CDR3 DNA reads as TGCAGCTTGAGGGGACAGGGCTACCCGGATAGCACAGATACGCAGTATTTT. Its translation: CSLRGQGYPDSTDTQYF.

The CDR3 loop is CASSPGAPGNTIYF. The CDR3 DNA follows: TGTGCCAGCTCACCAGGGGCCCCTGGAAACACCATATATTTT. The chain couples TRBV18 to TRBJ1-3; D possibly corresponds to TRBD1 (5 bases). V dropped 2 bases and J dropped 2 bases, with 7 bases sitting between them. This CDR3 is built from 14 residues. Germline V gene data show CDR1 as KGHSH and CDR2 as LQKENI. Full variable domain (missing parts from reference TRBV18 and TRBJ1-3): NAGVMQNPRHLVRRRGQEARLRCSPMKGHSHVYWYRQLPEEGLKFMVYLQKENIIDESGMPKERFSAEFPKEGPSILRIQQVVRGDSAAYFCASSPGAPGNTIYFGEGSWLTVV.

The CDR3 here is CASSFRQGTNEQFF. In DNA, the CDR3 is TGTGCCAGCAGCTTCAGGCAGGGTACGAATGAGCAGTTCTTC. The rearrangement joins TRBV11-2 to TRBJ2-1, with D perhaps matching TRBD1 (5 bases). Between the trimmed V and J ends, which lost 3 bases and 7 bases, there was a span of 13 bases. The germline V gene has CDR1 SGHAT and CDR2 FQNNGV. This CDR3 is 14 amino acids long.

This clone was counted only a few times. The chain carries TRBV5-1 and TRBJ1-6; D not resolved. V dropped 0 bases and J dropped 6 bases, with 16 bases sitting between them. The germline V gene has CDR1 SGHRS and CDR2 YFSETQ. The CDR3 contains 17 residues. CDR3 sequence: CASSLAEGRRGNSPLHF. For the CDR3, the DNA is TGCGCCAGCAGCTTGGCCGAGGGCCGAAGAGGTAATTCACCCCTCCACTTT.

V and J are TRBV19 and TRBJ2-7; tentatively, D is TRBD2 (5 bases). Germline CDR1 reads LNHDA; CDR2 reads SQIVND (reference sequence). Trimming removed 6 bases from V and 3 bases from J, with 18 bases in between. This CDR3 contains 15 residues. The CDR3 bases are TGTGCCAGTAGGGGGATATATTCAGGACTCTACGAGCAGTACTTC. Residues: CASRGIYSGLYEQYF.

The rearrangement uses TRBV7-6 and TRBJ2-3; possible D gene TRBD1, 6 bases. Germline V gene sequence: CDR1 SGHVS, CDR2 FNYEAQ. The length of the CDR3 is 13 residues. V shed 11 bases and J shed 4 bases, with 16 bases lying between them. The CDR3 reads CAVKARGADTQYF. DNA of the CDR3: TGTGCCGTCAAGGCCAGGGGAGCAGATACGCAGTATTTT.

The rearrangement uses TRBV2 and TRBJ1-5; maybe TRBD1 (6 bases). The V and J ends lost 2 bases and 2 bases respectively, with 7 bases between them. Germline V CDR1 and CDR2: SNHLY, FYNNEI. The CDR3 runs 14 residues. The CDR3 here is CASSERQGNQPQHF. In DNA form, the CDR3 reads TGTGCCAGCAGTGAAAGACAGGGCAATCAGCCCCAGCATTTT.

The chain joins TRBV2 to TRBJ2-5; D is possibly TRBD2 (6 bases). The CDR3 covers 14 residues. V lost 7 bases and J lost 5, with 17 bases in between. Germline CDR1 is SNHLY and CDR2 is FYNNEI. The DNA of the CDR3 is TGTGCCAGCACTAGAAGGGCAGGGAGGGAGACCCAGTACTTC. As protein: CASTRRAGRETQYF.

The CDR3 coding sequence is TGTGCCAGCAGCTTAGTAGCGACTAGCGGGGGGAGCTCCTACAATGAGCAGTTCTTC. Its translation: CASSLVATSGGSSYNEQFF. This rearrangement joins TRBV7-6 to TRBJ2-1; 13 bases map to TRBD2. The V gene end was trimmed by 1 base and the J gene end by 0 bases; junction bases not matched to a gene: 6. Looked up from germline, CDR1 is SGHVS and CDR2 is FNYEAQ. CDR3 length equals 19 residues.

This clone was recorded a few times. The V and J genes are TRBV18 and TRBJ1-6, with 8 bases that match TRBD1. With V trimmed by 6 bases and J by 10 bases, 5 bases remained unmatched. The CDR3 runs to 13 residues. Germline V gene sequence: CDR1 KGHSH, CDR2 LQKENI. CDR3 nucleotides: TGTGCCAGCTCTCCAGGGGGCGGCTCACCCCTCCACTTT. This translates into CASSPGGGSPLHF.